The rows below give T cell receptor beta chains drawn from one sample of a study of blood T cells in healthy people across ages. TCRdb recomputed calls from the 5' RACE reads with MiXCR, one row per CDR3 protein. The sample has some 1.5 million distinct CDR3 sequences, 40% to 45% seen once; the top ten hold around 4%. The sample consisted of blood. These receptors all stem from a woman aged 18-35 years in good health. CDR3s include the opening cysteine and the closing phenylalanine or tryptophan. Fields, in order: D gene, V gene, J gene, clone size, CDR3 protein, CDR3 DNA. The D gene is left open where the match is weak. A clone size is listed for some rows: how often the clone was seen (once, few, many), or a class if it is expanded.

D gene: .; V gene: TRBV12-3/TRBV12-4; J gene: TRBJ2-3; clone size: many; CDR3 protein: CASSLASTRDTQYF; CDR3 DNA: TGTGCCAGCAGTTTAGCTAGCACCCGCGATACGCAGTATTTT
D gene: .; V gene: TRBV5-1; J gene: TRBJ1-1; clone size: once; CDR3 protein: CASSLGLTGVGTEAFF; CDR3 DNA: TGCGCCAGCAGCTTGGGCCTGACGGGTGTAGGGACTGAAGCTTTCTTT
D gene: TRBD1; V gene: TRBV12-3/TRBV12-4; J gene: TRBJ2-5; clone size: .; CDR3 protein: CASSRDSENQETQYF; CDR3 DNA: TGTGCCAGCAGCAGGGACAGCGAAAACCAAGAGACCCAGTACTTC
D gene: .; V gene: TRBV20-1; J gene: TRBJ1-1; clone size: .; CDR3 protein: CCASGPGGMNTEAFF; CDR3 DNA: TGCTGTGCTAGTGGTCCCGGGGGGATGAACACTGAAGCTTTCTTT
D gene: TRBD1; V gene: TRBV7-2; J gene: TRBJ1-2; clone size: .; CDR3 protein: CACSFGDSGLRRDTF; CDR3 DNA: TGTGCCTGCAGCTTTGGGGACAGTGGATTACGAAGAGACACCTTC
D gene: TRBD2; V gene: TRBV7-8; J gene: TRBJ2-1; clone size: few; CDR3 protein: CASSSGVSGNNEQFF; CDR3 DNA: TGTGCCAGCAGCTCGGGAGTTAGCGGGAACAATGAGCAGTTCTTC
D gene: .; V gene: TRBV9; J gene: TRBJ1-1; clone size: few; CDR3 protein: CASSVDDRGLNTEAFF; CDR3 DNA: TGTGCCAGCAGCGTAGATGATCGGGGATTGAACACTGAAGCTTTCTTT
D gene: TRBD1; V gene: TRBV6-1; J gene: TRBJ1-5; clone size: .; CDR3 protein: CATGTVHSNQPQHF; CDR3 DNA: TGTGCCACCGGGACAGTCCATAGCAATCAGCCCCAGCATTTT
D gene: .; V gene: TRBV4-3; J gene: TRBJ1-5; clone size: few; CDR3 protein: CASSQEVTRGSNQPQHF; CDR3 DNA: TGCGCCAGCAGCCAAGAGGTAACGAGGGGTAGCAATCAGCCCCAGCATTTT
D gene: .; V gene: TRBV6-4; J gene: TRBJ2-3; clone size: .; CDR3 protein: CASSVIGMGDTQYF; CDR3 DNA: TGTGCCAGCAGTGTTATCGGGATGGGAGATACGCAGTATTTT
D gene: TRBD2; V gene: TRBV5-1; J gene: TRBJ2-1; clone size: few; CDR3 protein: CASRLVLAGRNEQFF; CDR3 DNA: TGCGCCAGCAGGTTGGTACTAGCGGGGAGGAATGAGCAGTTCTTC
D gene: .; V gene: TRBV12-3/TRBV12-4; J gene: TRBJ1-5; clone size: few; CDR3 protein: CASSLGDPDSNQPQHF; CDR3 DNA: TGTGCCAGCAGTTTGGGGGACCCTGATAGCAATCAGCCCCAGCATTTT
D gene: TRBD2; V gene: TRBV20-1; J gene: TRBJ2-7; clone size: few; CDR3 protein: CSAREGLAGESHEQYF; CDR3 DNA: TGCAGTGCTAGAGAGGGACTTGCGGGAGAGTCCCACGAGCAGTACTTC
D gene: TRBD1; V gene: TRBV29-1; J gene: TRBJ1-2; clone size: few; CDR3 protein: CSVDGQGYGYTF; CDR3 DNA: TGCAGCGTTGATGGACAGGGGTATGGCTACACCTTC
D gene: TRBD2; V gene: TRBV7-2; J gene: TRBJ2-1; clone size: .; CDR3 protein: CASSYGLALSEQFF; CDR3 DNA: TGTGCCAGCAGCTATGGACTAGCGCTTTCTGAGCAGTTCTTC
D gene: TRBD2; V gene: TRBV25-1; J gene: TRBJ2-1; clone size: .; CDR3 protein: CASSESASGVYNEQFF; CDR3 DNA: TGTGCCAGCAGTGAATCAGCTAGCGGGGTCTACAATGAGCAGTTCTTC
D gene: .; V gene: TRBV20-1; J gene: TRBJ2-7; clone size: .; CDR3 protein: CSARDLGVAEFYEQYF; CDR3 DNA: TGCAGTGCTAGAGATCTGGGGGTAGCGGAATTTTACGAGCAGTACTTC